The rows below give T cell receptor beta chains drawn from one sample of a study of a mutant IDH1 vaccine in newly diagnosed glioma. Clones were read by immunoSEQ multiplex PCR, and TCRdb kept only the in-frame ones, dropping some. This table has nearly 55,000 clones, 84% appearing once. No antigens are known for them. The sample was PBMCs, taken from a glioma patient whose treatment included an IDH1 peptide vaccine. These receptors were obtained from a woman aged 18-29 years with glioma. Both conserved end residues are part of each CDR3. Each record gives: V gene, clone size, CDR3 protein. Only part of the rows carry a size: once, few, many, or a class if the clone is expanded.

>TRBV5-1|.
CASSFYQGDYEQYF
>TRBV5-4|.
CASSLAPPAGIGANEKLFF
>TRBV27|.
CASSLGGSSYEQYF
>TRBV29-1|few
CEGNYGYTF
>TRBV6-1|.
CASLRDRVSYEQYF
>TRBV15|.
CATSRHGQGHQPQHF
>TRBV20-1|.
CSARVNNEQFF
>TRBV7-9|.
CASSLAETSGSPDTQYF
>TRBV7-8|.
CASSQRSGVEQFF
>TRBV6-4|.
CASSDSRRNTGELFF
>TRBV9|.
CASSATGFMNTEAFF
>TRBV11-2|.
CASSLGLVENTEAFF
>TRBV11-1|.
CASSLSPGLARTGELFF
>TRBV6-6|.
CASSRTGSGNTEAFF
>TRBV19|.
CASTGGTNEKLFF
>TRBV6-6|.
CASREGQGAYEQYF
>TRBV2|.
CASSEALAGVLDTQYF
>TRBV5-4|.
CASKQGAYGYTF
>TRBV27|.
CASSFLAGGPYNEQFF
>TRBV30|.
CAWGGSSRETQYF
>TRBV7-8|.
CASTDNPGTEAFF
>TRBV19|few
CASSIMDSTDTQYF
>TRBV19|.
CAVSGTGGGKQYF
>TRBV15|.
CATSRGGQGQPQHF
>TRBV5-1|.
CASSLTGTGNTIYF
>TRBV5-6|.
CASTEVGSGGYEQFF
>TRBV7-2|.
CASSFPSADTQYF
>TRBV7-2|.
CASSQGTERGTYEQYF
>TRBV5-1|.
CASSPLGGRATYNEQFF
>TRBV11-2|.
CASSLGQGVWGYTF
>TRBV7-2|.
CASSGTGGFEAFF
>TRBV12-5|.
CASGVQGKTYGYTF
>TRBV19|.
CASSISGGDYGYTF
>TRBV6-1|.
CASSAGDSSYGQYF
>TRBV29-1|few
CSASKWANTEAFF
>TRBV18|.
CASSHGGTVGDEKLFF
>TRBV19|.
CASSSDAGGGNQPQHF
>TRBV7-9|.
CASSPVRGQETQYF
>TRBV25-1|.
CASSGGTAQETQYF
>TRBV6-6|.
CASRGISRYF
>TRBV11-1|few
CASSPRQGGEQYF
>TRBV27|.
CASLYEQYF
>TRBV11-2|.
CASSLLQGSFGYTF
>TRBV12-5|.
CASGLMDTSYNEQFF
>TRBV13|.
CASSLGGTVLYGYTF
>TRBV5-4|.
CASSGPRQEAYEQYF
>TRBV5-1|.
CASTDAGQVYGYTF
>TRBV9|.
CASSVEGQGTHEQYF